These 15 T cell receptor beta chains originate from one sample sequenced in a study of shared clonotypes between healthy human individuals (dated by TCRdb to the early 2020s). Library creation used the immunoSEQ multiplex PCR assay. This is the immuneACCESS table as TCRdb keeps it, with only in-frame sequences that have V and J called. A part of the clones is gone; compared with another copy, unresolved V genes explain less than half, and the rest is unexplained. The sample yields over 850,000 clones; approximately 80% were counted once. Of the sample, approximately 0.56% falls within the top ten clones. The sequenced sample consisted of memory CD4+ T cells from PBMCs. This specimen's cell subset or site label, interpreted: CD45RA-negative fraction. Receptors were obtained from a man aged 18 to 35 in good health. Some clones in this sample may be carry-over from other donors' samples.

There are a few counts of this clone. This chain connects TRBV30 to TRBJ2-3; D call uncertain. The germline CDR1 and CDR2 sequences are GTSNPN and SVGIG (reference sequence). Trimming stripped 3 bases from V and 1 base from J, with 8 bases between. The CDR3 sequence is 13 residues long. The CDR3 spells CAWRAFRTDTQYF. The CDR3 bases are TGTGCCTGGAGGGCCTTTCGCACAGATACGCAGTATTTT.

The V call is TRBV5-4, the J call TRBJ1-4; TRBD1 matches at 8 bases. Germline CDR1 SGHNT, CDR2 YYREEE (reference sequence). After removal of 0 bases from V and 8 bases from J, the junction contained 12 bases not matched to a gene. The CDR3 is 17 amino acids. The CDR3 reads CASSLEQGAPTKEKLFF. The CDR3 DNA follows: TGTGCCAGCAGCTTGGAGCAGGGGGCGCCTACAAAGGAAAAACTGTTTTTT.

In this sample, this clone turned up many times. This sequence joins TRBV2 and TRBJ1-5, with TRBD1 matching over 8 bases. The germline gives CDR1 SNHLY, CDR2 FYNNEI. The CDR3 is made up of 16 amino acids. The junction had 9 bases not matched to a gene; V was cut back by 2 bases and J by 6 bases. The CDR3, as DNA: TGTGCCAGCAGTGAAACAGGGCAGGGGGCGGGTCAGCCCCAGCATTTT. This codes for CASSETGQGAGQPQHF.

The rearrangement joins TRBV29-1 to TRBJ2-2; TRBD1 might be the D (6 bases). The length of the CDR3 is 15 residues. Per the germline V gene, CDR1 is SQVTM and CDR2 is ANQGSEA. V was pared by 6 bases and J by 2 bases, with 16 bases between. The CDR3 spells CSVKPGTSNTGELFF. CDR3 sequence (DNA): TGCAGCGTCAAACCCGGGACATCAAACACCGGGGAGCTGTTTTTT.

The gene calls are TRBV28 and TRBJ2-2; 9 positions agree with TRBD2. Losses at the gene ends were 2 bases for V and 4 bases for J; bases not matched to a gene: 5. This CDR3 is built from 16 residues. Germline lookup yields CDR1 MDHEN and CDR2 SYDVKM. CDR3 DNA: TGTGCCAGCAGTTTAATTGGCGGGAGGGGCACCGGGGAGCTGTTTTTT. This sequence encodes CASSLIGGRGTGELFF.

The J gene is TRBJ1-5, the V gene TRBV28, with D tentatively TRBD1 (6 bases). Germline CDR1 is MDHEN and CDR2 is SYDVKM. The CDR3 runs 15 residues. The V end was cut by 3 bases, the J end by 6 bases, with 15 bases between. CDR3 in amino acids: CASSFEGVLRQPQHF. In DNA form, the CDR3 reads TGTGCCAGCAGTTTTGAGGGGGTCCTCCGTCAGCCCCAGCATTTT.

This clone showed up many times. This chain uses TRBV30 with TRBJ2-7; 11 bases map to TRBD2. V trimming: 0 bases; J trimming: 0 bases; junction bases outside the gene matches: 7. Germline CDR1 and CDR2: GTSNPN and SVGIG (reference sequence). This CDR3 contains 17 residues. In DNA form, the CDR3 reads TGTGCCTGGAGTGTACGGACTAGCGGGTTATACTCCTACGAGCAGTACTTC. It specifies CAWSVRTSGLYSYEQYF. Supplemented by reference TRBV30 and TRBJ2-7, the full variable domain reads SQTIHQWPATLVQPVGSPLSLECTVEGTSNPNLYWYRQAAGRGLQLLFYSVGIGQISSEVPQNLSASRPQDRQFILSSKKLLLSDSGFYLCAWSVRTSGLYSYEQYFGPGTRLTVT.

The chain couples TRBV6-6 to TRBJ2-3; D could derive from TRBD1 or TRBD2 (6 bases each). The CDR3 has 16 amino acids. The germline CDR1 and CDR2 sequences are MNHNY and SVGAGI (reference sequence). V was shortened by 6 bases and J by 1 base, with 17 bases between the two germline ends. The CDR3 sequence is CASRTGGQLGTDTQYF. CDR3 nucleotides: TGTGCCAGCAGGACTGGGGGGCAGTTGGGCACAGATACGCAGTATTTT.

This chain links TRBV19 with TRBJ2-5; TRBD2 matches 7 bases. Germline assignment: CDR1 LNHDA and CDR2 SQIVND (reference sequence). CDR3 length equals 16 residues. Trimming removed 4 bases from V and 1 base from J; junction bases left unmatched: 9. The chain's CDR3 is CASSKNRREGQETQYF. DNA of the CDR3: TGTGCCAGTAGTAAAAATCGTAGGGAGGGCCAAGAGACCCAGTACTTC.

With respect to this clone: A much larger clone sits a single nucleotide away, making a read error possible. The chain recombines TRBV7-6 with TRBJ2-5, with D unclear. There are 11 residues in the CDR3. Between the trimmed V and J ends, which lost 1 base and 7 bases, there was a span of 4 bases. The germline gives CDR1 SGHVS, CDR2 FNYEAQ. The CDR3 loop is CASSLGATQYF. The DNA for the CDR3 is TGTGCCAGCAGCTTAGGGGCGACCCAGTACTTC.

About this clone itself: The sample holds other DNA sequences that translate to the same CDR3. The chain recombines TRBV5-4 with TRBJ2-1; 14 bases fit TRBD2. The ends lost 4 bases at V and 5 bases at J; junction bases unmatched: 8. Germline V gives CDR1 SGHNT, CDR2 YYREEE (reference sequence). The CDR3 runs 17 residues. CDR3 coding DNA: TGTGCCAGCAGCCCGGGGACTAGCGGGAGATTCAACAATGAGCAGTTCTTC. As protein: CASSPGTSGRFNNEQFF.

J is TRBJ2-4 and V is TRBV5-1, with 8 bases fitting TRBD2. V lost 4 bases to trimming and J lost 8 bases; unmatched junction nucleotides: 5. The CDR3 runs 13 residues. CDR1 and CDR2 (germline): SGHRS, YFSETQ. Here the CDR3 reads CASSKGREDIQYF. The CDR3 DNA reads TGCGCCAGCAGCAAGGGGCGGGAGGACATTCAGTACTTC.

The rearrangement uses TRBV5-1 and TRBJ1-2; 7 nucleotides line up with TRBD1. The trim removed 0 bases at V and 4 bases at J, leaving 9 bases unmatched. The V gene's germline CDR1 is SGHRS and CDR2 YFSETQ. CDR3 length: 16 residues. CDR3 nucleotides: TGCGCCAGCAGCTTGGGAATAGGACAGGTGGGCTATGGCTACACCTTC. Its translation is CASSLGIGQVGYGYTF.

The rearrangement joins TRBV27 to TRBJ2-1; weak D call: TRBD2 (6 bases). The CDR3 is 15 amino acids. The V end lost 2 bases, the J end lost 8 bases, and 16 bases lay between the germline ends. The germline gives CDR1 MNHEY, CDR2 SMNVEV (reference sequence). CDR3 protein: CASSLNYRLVHEQFF. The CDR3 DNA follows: TGTGCCAGCAGTTTAAACTATAGACTAGTCCATGAGCAGTTCTTC.

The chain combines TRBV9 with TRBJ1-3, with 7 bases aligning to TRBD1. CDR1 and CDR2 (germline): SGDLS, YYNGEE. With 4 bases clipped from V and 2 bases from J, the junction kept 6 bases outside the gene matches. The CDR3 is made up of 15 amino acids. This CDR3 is CASSPMTGPGNTIYF. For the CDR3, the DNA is TGTGCCAGCAGCCCCATGACAGGGCCTGGAAACACCATATATTTT.